Listed below are T cell receptor beta chains from one sample, sequenced in a study of vaccination and CD4 T cells after COVID-19. TCRdb analysed the PCR reads with MiXCR anew, one entry per CDR3 protein. The sample contains around 15,000 distinct CDR3 sequences, under 75% of which appear only once. Their antigens remain unidentified. Source material: CD4+ T cells from blood, cultured in vitro. The receptors originated from a human donor who had recovered from COVID-19. The CDR3 runs from the conserved cysteine through the conserved F or W. The D gene is left open where the match is weak. Size is omitted from some rows. Given values are once, few, many or a class for expanded clones.

v_call	clone_size	j_call	d_call	cdr3_aa	cdr3_nt
TRBV7-2	few	TRBJ1-5	NA	CASSLIGEGQPQHF	TGTGCCAGCAGCTTGATAGGGGAGGGACAGCCCCAGCATTTT
TRBV20-1	few	TRBJ1-1	NA	CSGSGGVNTEAFF	TGCAGTGGGAGTGGGGGTGTGAACACTGAAGCTTTCTTT
TRBV24-1	NA	TRBJ2-3	TRBD1	CATSAGQGRTDTQYF	TGTGCCACCAGTGCCGGACAGGGGCGCACAGATACGCAGTATTTT
TRBV30	NA	TRBJ1-1	NA	CAWRDTGEAFF	TGTGCCTGGAGGGACACGGGTGAAGCTTTCTTT
TRBV6-5	NA	TRBJ1-6	TRBD1	CASSWALDRASFNSPLRF	TGTGCCAGCAGTTGGGCTCTAGACAGGGCCTCTTTTAATTCACCCCTCCGCTTT
TRBV7-9	NA	TRBJ2-3	NA	CASSLGSSTDTQYF	TGTGCCAGCAGCTTAGGATCAAGCACAGATACGCAGTATTTT
TRBV7-8	once	TRBJ2-3	TRBD1	CASSLFVFGTASTDTQYF	TGTGCCAGCAGCTTATTTGTGTTCGGGACAGCTAGCACAGATACGCAGTATTTT
TRBV7-2	NA	TRBJ2-1	TRBD2	CASSLYQREALGFF	TGTGCCAGCAGCTTATACCAGCGGGAGGCCTTGGGGTTCTTC
TRBV2	NA	TRBJ2-7	TRBD1	CASRRTGTTYEQYF	TGTGCCAGCAGACGGACAGGCACAACCTACGAGCAGTACTTC
TRBV20-1	NA	TRBJ1-3	NA	CSGQGGGEGNTIYF	TGCAGTGGTCAGGGAGGGGGTGAAGGAAACACCATATATTTT
TRBV20-1	NA	TRBJ2-5	TRBD2	CSAVLAGVRGETQYF	TGCAGTGCAGTACTAGCGGGAGTAAGGGGAGAGACCCAGTACTTC
TRBV6-5	NA	TRBJ2-5	NA	CASSYFAGRVETQYF	TGTGCCAGCAGTTACTTTGCAGGGCGGGTAGAGACCCAGTACTTC
TRBV30	NA	TRBJ2-5	TRBD1	CAWSFWTDRQGKQETQYF	TGTGCCTGGAGTTTTTGGACCGACCGACAGGGTAAACAAGAGACCCAGTACTTC
TRBV7-3	NA	TRBJ2-5	NA	CASSSNAGSQETQYF	TGTGCCAGCAGCTCAAACGCGGGGTCCCAAGAGACCCAGTACTTC
TRBV30	NA	TRBJ2-3	TRBD2	CAWEPGLGTDTQYF	TGTGCCTGGGAACCGGGACTAGGCACAGATACGCAGTATTTT
TRBV6-5	NA	TRBJ1-2	TRBD1	CASSYSPGVSDRGSEGYTF	TGTGCCAGCAGTTACTCCCCGGGCGTGAGTGACAGGGGATCGGAGGGCTACACCTTC
TRBV20-1	NA	TRBJ1-5	NA	CSARGPNQPQHF	TGCAGTGCTAGAGGCCCTAATCAGCCCCAGCATTTT
TRBV7-2	NA	TRBJ1-2	TRBD1	CASSSWTGVIGYTF	TGTGCCAGCAGCTCGTGGACAGGGGTAATTGGCTACACCTTC
TRBV7-9	few	TRBJ2-3	NA	CASSLAVLSARSTDTQYF	TGTGCCAGCAGCTTAGCCGTTTTAAGCGCACGAAGCACAGATACGCAGTATTTT
TRBV2	NA	TRBJ2-7	NA	CASSELRGNEQYF	TGTGCCAGCAGTGAGTTGCGCGGGAACGAGCAGTACTTC
TRBV2	NA	TRBJ1-5	NA	CASSTQEIQPQHF	TGTGCCAGCAGTACACAGGAAATTCAGCCCCAGCATTTT
TRBV7-8	NA	TRBJ1-5	NA	CASSLTDSNQPQHF	TGTGCCAGCAGCCTAACAGATAGCAATCAGCCCCAGCATTTT
TRBV7-8	NA	TRBJ2-2	NA	CASSRGPDTGELFF	TGTGCCAGCAGCCGTGGACCCGACACCGGGGAGCTGTTTTTT
TRBV20-1	NA	TRBJ2-1	TRBD1	CSAIQSGQGLYEQFF	TGCAGTGCTATACAATCGGGACAGGGGTTATATGAGCAGTTCTTC
TRBV20-1	NA	TRBJ2-3	NA	CSARGWSSTDTQYF	TGCAGTGCTAGAGGTTGGTCAAGCACAGATACGCAGTATTTT
TRBV20-1	few	TRBJ1-2	NA	CSAKWAVDYGYTF	TGCAGTGCTAAATGGGCGGTTGACTATGGCTACACCTTC
TRBV7-2	few	TRBJ1-2	NA	CASSRGLLYGYTF	TGTGCCAGCAGCCGTGGGCTGCTATATGGCTACACCTTC
TRBV19	NA	TRBJ1-6	NA	CASRRGYNSPLHF	TGTGCCAGTAGAAGGGGGTATAATTCACCCCTCCACTTT
TRBV6-1	NA	TRBJ2-1	NA	CASSESRAGFSYNEQFF	TGTGCCAGCAGTGAATCCCGGGCAGGTTTCTCCTACAATGAGCAGTTCTTC